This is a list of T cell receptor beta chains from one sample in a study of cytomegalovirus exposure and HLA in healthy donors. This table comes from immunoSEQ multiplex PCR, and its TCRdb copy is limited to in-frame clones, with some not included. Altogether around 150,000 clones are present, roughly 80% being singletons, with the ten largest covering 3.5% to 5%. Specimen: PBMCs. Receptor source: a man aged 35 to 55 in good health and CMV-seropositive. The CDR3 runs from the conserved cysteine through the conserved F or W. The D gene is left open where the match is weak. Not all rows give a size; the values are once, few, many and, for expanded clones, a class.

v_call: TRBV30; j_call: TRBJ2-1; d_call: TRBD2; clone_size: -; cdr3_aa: CAWRATGTSGSGEQFF; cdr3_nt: TGTGCCTGGAGAGCAACCGGGACTAGCGGGAGTGGTGAGCAGTTCTTC
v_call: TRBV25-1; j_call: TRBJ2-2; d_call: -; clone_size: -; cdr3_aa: CASSVRQVGTFTGELFF; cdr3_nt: TGTGCCAGCAGTGTCCGTCAAGTGGGGACTTTTACCGGGGAGCTGTTTTTT
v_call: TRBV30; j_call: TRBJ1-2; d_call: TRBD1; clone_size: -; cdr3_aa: CAWRFNDRDFDGYTF; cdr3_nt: TGTGCCTGGAGATTCAATGACAGGGACTTCGATGGCTACACCTTC
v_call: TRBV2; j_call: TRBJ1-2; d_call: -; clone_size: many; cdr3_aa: CASRKNIKADGYTF; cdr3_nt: TGTGCCAGCAGGAAAAATATAAAGGCGGATGGCTACACCTTC
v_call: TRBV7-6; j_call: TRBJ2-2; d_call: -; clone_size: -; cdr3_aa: CASSPAADLVTGELFF; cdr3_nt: TGTGCCAGCAGCCCAGCGGCCGATCTAGTCACCGGGGAGCTGTTTTTT
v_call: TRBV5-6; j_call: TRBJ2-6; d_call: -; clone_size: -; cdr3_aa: CASSSQRGANVLTF; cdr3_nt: TGTGCCAGCAGCTCCCAACGGGGGGCCAACGTCCTGACTTTC
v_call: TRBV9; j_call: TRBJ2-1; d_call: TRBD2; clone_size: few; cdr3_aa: CASSLGGAYSEQFF; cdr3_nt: TGTGCCAGCAGCCTCGGGGGGGCCTATAGTGAGCAGTTCTTC
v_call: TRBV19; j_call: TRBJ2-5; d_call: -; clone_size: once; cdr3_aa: CASSNLGGSRQETQYF; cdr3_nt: TGTGCCAGTAGTAATCTCGGTGGTAGCAGACAAGAGACCCAGTACTTC
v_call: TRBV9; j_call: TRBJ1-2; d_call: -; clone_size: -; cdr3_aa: CASTPGHRRGYTF; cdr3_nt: TGTGCCAGCACCCCAGGTCACAGACGTGGCTACACCTTC
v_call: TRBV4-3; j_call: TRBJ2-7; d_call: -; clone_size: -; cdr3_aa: CASSQDIETGDLEQYF; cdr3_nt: TGCGCCAGCAGCCAAGATATCGAGACAGGAGACCTCGAGCAGTACTTC
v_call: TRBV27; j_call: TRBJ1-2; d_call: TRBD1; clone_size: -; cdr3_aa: CASSPGTGGANYGYTF; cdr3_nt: TGTGCCAGCAGTCCGGGGACAGGGGGTGCGAACTATGGCTACACCTTC
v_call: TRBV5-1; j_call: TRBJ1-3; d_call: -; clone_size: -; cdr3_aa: CASSLGGGLSGNTIYF; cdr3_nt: TGCGCCAGCAGCTTGGGGGGAGGCCTCTCTGGAAACACCATATATTTT
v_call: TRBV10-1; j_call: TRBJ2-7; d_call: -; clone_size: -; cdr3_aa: CASSVNRREQYF; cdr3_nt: TGCGCCAGCAGTGTGAATAGGAGAGAGCAGTACTTC
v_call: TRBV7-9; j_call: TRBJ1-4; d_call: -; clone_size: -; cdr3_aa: CASSFGHVDEKLFF; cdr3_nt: TGTGCCAGCAGCTTTGGACATGTAGATGAAAAACTGTTTTTT
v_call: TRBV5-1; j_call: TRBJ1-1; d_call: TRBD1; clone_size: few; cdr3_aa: CASSSGQGAMNTEAFF; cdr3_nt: TGCGCCAGCAGCTCCGGACAGGGAGCAATGAACACTGAAGCTTTCTTT
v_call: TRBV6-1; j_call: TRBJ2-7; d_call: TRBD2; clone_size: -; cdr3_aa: CASSLAGGAYEQYF; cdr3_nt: TGTGCCAGCAGCCTAGCGGGTGGGGCCTACGAGCAGTACTTC
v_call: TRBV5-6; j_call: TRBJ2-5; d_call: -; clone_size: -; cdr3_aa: CASSLKWAGQQETQYF; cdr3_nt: TGTGCCAGCAGCTTAAAGTGGGCGGGACAGCAAGAGACCCAGTACTTC
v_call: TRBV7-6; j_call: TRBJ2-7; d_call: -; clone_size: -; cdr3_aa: CASSLGGQRGGEQYF; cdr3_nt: TGTGCCAGCAGCTTAGGTGGTCAAAGGGGAGGCGAGCAGTACTTC
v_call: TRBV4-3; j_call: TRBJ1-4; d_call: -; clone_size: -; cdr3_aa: CASSQERGLEKLFF; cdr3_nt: TGCGCCAGCAGCCAAGAAAGGGGACTGGAAAAACTGTTTTTT
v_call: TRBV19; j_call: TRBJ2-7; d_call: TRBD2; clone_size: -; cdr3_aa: CASSRGLAGGLYEQYF; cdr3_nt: TGTGCCAGTAGTAGGGGACTAGCGGGAGGCCTCTACGAGCAGTACTTC
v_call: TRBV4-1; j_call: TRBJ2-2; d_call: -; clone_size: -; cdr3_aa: CASSPLGVLNTGELFF; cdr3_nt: TGCGCCAGCAGCCCCTTGGGAGTCCTGAACACCGGGGAGCTGTTTTTT
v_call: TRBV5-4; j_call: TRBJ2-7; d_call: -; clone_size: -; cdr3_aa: CASSLGLIDYEQYF; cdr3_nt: TGTGCCAGCAGCTTGGGACTGATAGACTACGAGCAGTACTTC
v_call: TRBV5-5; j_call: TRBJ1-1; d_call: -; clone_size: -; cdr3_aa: CASSSGQLVTEAFF; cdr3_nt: TGTGCCAGCAGCTCCGGACAGCTGGTCACTGAAGCTTTCTTT
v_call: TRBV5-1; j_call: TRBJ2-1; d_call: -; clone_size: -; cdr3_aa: CASSPDFSSYNEQFF; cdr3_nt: TGCGCCAGCAGCCCGGACTTTAGCTCCTACAATGAGCAGTTCTTC
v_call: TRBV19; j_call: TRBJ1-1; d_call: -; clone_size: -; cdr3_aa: CASSIAVDTEAFF; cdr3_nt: TGTGCCAGTAGTATAGCCGTAGACACTGAAGCTTTCTTT
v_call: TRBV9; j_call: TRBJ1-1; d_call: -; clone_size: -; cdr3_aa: CASSGRSNTEAFF; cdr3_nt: TGTGCCAGCAGCGGCCGGTCTAACACTGAAGCTTTCTTT
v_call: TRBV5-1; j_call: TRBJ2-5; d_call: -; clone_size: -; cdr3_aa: CASSLEAGGQTQYF; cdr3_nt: TGCGCCAGCAGCTTGGAGGCAGGGGGGCAGACCCAGTACTTC
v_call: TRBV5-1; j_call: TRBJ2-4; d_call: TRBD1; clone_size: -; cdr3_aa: CASSSGQGRDIQYF; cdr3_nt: TGCGCCAGCAGCTCCGGACAGGGTAGGGACATTCAGTACTTC
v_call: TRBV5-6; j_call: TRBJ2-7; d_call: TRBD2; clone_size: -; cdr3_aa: CASSLGASGGASSYEQYF; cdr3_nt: TGTGCCAGCAGCTTGGGAGCTAGCGGGGGGGCGAGCTCCTACGAGCAGTACTTC
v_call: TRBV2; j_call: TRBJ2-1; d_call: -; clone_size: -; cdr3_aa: CASLEGDLEFF; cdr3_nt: TGTGCCAGCCTGGAGGGAGACTTAGAGTTCTTC
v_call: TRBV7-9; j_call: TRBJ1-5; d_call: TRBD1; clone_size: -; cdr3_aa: CASSLGQGASNQPQHF; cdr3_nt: TGTGCCAGCAGCTTGGGACAGGGGGCGAGCAATCAGCCCCAGCATTTT
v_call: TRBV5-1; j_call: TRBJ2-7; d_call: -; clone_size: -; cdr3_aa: CASSSPDRNSPEQYF; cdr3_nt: TGCGCCAGCAGCTCCCCGGACAGAAACTCCCCCGAGCAGTACTTC
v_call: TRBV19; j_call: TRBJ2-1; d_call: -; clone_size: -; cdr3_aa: CASSPNGAVKQFF; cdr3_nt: TGTGCCAGTAGTCCCAATGGGGCGGTGAAGCAGTTCTTC
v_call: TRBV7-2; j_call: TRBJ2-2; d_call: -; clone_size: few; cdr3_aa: CASRPNRQTNTGELFF; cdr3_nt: TGTGCCAGCAGACCGAACCGACAGACGAACACCGGGGAGCTGTTTTTT
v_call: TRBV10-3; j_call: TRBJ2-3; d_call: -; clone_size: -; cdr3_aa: CAISESVITGWDPDTQYF; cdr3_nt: TGTGCCATCAGTGAGTCCGTCATTACGGGATGGGATCCAGATACGCAGTATTTT
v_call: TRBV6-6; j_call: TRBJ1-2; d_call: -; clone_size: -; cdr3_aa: CASTLGGADYGYTF; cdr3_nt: TGTGCCAGCACCCTAGGGGGGGCAGACTATGGCTACACCTTC
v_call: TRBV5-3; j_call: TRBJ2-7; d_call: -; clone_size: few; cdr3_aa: CARSLMVRGMWAYEQYF; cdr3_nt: TGTGCCAGAAGCTTGATGGTCAGGGGTATGTGGGCCTACGAGCAGTACTTC
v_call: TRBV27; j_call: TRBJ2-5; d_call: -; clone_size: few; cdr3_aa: CASSFLSHQETQYF; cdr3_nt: TGTGCCAGCAGTTTCCTTAGTCACCAAGAGACCCAGTACTTC
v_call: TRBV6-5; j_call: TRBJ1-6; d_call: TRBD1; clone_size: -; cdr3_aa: CASSYATGVGSPLHF; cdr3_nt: TGTGCCAGCAGTTACGCGACAGGGGTGGGCTCACCCCTCCACTTT
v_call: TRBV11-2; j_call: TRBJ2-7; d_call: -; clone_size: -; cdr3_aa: CASSSYRDKSYEQYF; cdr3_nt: TGTGCCAGCAGCTCTTACAGGGATAAGTCCTACGAGCAGTACTTC
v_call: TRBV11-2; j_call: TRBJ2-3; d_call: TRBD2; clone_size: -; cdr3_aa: CASSLLAGVQDTQYF; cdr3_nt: TGTGCCAGCAGCCTACTAGCGGGAGTTCAAGATACGCAGTATTTT
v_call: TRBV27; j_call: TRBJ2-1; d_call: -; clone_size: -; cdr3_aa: CASSSWGPGKMGEQFF; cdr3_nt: TGTGCCAGCAGTTCATGGGGGCCGGGGAAGATGGGTGAGCAGTTCTTC
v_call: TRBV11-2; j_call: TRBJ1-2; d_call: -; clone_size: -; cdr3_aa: CASSLGPADYTF; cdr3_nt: TGTGCCAGCAGCTTAGGGCCCGCGGACTACACCTTC
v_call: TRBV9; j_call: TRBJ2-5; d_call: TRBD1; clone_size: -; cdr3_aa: CASSAGTEETQYF; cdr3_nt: TGTGCCAGCAGCGCCGGGACAGAAGAGACCCAGTACTTC
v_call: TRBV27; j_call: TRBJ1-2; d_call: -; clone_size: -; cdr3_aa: CASSYASAPGGYTF; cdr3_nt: TGTGCCAGCTCCTACGCTTCGGCACCGGGGGGCTACACCTTC
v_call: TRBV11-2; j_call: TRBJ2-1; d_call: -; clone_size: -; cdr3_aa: CASNQGLATYNEQFF; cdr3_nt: TGTGCCAGCAATCAAGGGCTAGCGACTTACAATGAGCAGTTCTTC
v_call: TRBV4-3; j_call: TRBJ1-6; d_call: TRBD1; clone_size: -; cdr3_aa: CASSQVRQGASSPLHF; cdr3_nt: TGCGCCAGCAGCCAAGTTAGGCAGGGGGCGTCTTCACCCCTCCACTTT
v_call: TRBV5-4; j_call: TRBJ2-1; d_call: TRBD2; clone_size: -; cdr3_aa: CASSPHSGRNSYNEQFF; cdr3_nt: TGTGCCAGCAGCCCACATAGCGGGAGGAACTCCTACAATGAGCAGTTCTTC
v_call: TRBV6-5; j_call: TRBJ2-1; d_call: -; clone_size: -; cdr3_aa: CASQPGFGHNEQFF; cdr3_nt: TGTGCCAGCCAGCCGGGTTTCGGCCACAATGAGCAGTTCTTC
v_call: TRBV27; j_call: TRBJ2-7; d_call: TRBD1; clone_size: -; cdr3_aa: CASKPGQHYEQYF; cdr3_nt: TGTGCCAGCAAACCGGGACAGCACTACGAGCAGTACTTC
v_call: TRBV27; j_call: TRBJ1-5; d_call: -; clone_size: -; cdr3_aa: CASSPRGGAIKINSNQPQHF; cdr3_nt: TGTGCCAGCAGTCCGCGGGGGGGGGCGATAAAAATTAATAGCAATCAGCCCCAGCATTTT
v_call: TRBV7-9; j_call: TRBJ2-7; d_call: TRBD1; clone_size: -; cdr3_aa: CASSLVGTGLSYEQYF; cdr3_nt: TGTGCCAGCAGCTTAGTTGGGACAGGTTTGTCCTACGAGCAGTACTTC
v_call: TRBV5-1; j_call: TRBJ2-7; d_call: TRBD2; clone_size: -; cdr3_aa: CASSLAGTSGTGEQYF; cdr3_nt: TGCGCCAGCAGCTTGGCCGGGACTAGCGGGACGGGTGAGCAGTACTTC
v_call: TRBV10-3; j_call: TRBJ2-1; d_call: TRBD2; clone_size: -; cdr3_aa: CAIGRAGYNEQFF; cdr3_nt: TGTGCCATCGGGAGGGCCGGGTACAATGAGCAGTTCTTC
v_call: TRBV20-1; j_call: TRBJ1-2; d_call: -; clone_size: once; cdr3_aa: CSAWAAGRRTF; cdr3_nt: TGCAGTGCTTGGGCGGCGGGCAGGAGGACCTTC
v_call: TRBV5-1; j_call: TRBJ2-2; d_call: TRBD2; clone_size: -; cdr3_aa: CASSYPSAGGNTGELFF; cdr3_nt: TGCGCCAGCAGCTACCCATCAGCGGGAGGTAACACCGGGGAGCTGTTTTTT
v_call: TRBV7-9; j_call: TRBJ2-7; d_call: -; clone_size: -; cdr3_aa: CASSSRPGESSYEQYF; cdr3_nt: TGTGCCAGCAGCTCGCGTCCAGGGGAGAGCTCCTACGAGCAGTACTTC
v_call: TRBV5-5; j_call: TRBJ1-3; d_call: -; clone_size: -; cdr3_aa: CASSFSASSGNTIYF; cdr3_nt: TGTGCCAGCAGCTTTTCGGCTAGCTCTGGAAACACCATATATTTT
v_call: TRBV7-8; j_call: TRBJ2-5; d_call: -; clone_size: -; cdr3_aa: CASSLAGSLGWAQYF; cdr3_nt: TGTGCCAGCAGCTTAGCGGGCTCGTTAGGTTGGGCCCAGTACTTC